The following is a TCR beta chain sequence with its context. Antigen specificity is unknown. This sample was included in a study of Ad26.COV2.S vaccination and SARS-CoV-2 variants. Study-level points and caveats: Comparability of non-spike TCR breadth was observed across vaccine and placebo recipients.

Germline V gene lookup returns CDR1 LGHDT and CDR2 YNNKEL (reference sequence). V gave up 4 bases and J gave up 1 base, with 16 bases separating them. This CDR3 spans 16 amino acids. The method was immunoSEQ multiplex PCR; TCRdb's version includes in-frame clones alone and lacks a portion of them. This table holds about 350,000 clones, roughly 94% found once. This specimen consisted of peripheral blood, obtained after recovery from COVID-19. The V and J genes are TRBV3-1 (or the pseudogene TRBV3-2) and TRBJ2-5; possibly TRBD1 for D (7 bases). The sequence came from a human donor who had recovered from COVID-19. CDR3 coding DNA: TGTGCCAGCAGCCCCAGGGGGGCTATGCCCCAAGAGACCCAGTACTTC. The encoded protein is CASSPRGAMPQETQYF.